This record looks at one T cell receptor (beta chain) sequence and its context. This entry is derived from a study of T-cell reconstitution after alpha-beta-depleted transplantation in children. Construction of the TCRbeta library involved unique molecular identifiers. TCRdb reanalysed the PCR reads using MiXCR and keeps one entry per CDR3 protein. The sample lists some 220,000 distinct CDR3 sequences, roughly 9% occurring once. This clonotype originated in a human donor who donated a stem cell graft to a child with acute lymphoblastic leukemia. This specimen consisted of PBMCs from the stem cell graft donor, obtained from the stem cell graft.

Written as DNA, the CDR3 is TGTGCCAGCAGTTCCCTTACAGGGACCGGAGAGACCCAGTACTTC. Translated, it gives CASSSLTGTGETQYF. The V call is TRBV12-3 or TRBV12-4, the J call TRBJ2-5; a weak D match, TRBD1 (6 bases). Trimming removed 4 bases from V and 4 bases from J, with 16 bases in between. This CDR3 comprises 15 residues.